This record covers a single T cell receptor (beta chain). RNA in amounts of about 0.45 to 1 ug was reverse transcribed with random hexamers. A single record per CDR3 protein comes from TCRdb applying MiXCR to the immunoSEQ multiplex PCR reads. The table shows over 95,000 distinct CDR3 sequences, with around 90% occurring only once. These data come from a study of CD8 T cells in Susac syndrome. Germline CDR1 is SNHLY and CDR2 is FYNNEI. This CDR3 has 14 amino acids. The germline V and J ends were trimmed by 3 bases and 2 bases, with 5 bases remaining between them. The rearrangement joins TRBV2 to TRBJ2-6; D call uncertain. The source material was CD4+ T cells from PBMCs. This clonotype was obtained from a human donor in good health. This CDR3 reads CASSEVAGANVLTF. Here the CDR3 DNA reads TGTGCCAGCAGTGAGGTTGCTGGGGCCAACGTCCTGACTTTC.